Below are 14 T cell receptor beta chains sequenced from a single sample in a study of cytomegalovirus exposure and HLA in healthy donors. Produced via immunoSEQ multiplex PCR; TCRdb's table is partial and in-frame only. The table lists 150,000 to 200,000 clones, 86% of them singletons, with more than 1.1% in the top ten. The sample comprised PBMCs. The receptors derive from a young woman in good health and CMV-seronegative.

The chain is built from TRBV20-1 and TRBJ1-1, with 8 bases identical to TRBD1. The CDR3 loop spans 11 amino acids. Losses at the gene ends were 5 bases for V and 10 bases for J; bases not matched to a gene: 6. CDR1 and CDR2 from the germline V gene are DFQATT and SNEGSKA (reference sequence). The CDR3 loop reads CSASTGARAFF. CDR3 DNA sequence: TGCAGTGCTTCGACAGGGGCGAGAGCTTTCTTT.

The chain combines TRBV27 with TRBJ1-4; D not certain. The CDR3 extends over 16 amino acids. The germline CDR1 and CDR2 sequences are MNHEY and SMNVEV (reference sequence). The V gene lost 2 bases and the J gene lost 2 bases, with 12 bases spanning the gap. As DNA, the CDR3 is TGTGCCAGCAGTTTAGGGCGGGGTGGCACTAATGAAAAACTGTTTTTT. Its protein product is CASSLGRGGTNEKLFF.

This chain connects TRBV15 to TRBJ2-1; tentative D call: TRBD2 (5 bases). This CDR3 is 14 amino acids long. Trimming pared 1 base from V and 10 bases from J, leaving 14 bases between. Germline V lookup: CDR1 LNHNV, CDR2 YYDKDF (reference sequence). CDR3: CATSRGGTSSEQFF. The CDR3 DNA follows: TGTGCCACCAGCAGAGGGGGAACTAGTTCCGAGCAGTTCTTC.

The V gene is TRBV7-2, the J gene TRBJ2-7; a possible D gene is TRBD2 (6 bases). The germline V gene encodes CDR1 SGHTA and CDR2 FQGNSA. V gave up 2 bases and J gave up 2 bases, with 10 bases separating them. This CDR3 contains 14 residues. The CDR3 nucleotides are TGTGCCAGCAGCTTACCGGGAGAACCCTACGAGCAGTACTTC. Amino acid sequence: CASSLPGEPYEQYF. Using reference TRBV7-2 and TRBJ2-7 for the parts outside the CDR3, the full variable domain is GAGVSQSPSNKVTEKGKDVELRCDPISGHTALYWYRQSLGQGLEFLIYFQGNSAPDKSGLPSDRFSAERTGGSVSTLTIQRTQQEDSAVYLCASSLPGEPYEQYFGPGTRLTVT.

V and J are TRBV10-2 and TRBJ1-5, with D uncertain. CDR3 size: 15 residues. V dropped 2 bases and J dropped 0 bases, with 8 bases sitting between them. Looked up from germline, CDR1 is WSHSY and CDR2 is SAAADI. In DNA form, the CDR3 reads TGCGCCAGCAGTGAGGCATCAGATAGCAATCAGCCCCAGCATTTT. Amino acid sequence: CASSEASDSNQPQHF.

J is TRBJ1-2 and V is TRBV30; 9 bases line up with TRBD1. The V gene's germline CDR1 is GTSNPN and CDR2 SVGIG (reference sequence). J lost 3 bases, V lost 2 bases, and 1 base had no gene match. The CDR3 sequence is 13 residues long. CDR3 in amino acids: CAWSRDRDYGYTF. The CDR3 DNA reads as TGTGCCTGGAGTCGGGACAGGGACTATGGCTACACCTTC.

The chain couples TRBV18 to TRBJ2-3; D is uncertain. The CDR3 is made up of 14 amino acids. In germline, CDR1 is KGHSH, CDR2 LQKENI. V shed 3 bases and J shed 3 bases, with 10 bases lying between them. The DNA of the CDR3 is TGTGCCAGCTCACCCTCTAGTTCTACAGATACGCAGTATTTT. Protein: CASSPSSSTDTQYF.

This chain connects TRBV5-6 to TRBJ2-3; 8 nucleotides match TRBD2. J gave up 2 bases and V 7 bases, and 3 bases lay outside the gene matches. The germline gives CDR1 SGHDT, CDR2 YYEEEE. The CDR3 has 13 amino acids. In nucleotides, the CDR3 is TGTGCCAGCCGGGAGGGCCCCACAGATACGCAGTATTTT. Amino acids: CASREGPTDTQYF.

The chain links TRBV25-1 to TRBJ2-3; 7 bases are a match to TRBD2. Germline V gives CDR1 MGHDK, CDR2 SYGVNS. The junction had 7 bases not matched to a gene; V was cut back by 3 bases and J by 1 base. The CDR3 totals 16 residues. CDR3 residues: CASSDLWGGGTDTQYF. The CDR3 nucleotides read TGTGCCAGCAGTGACCTCTGGGGAGGGGGCACAGATACGCAGTATTTT.

This chain links TRBV7-7 with TRBJ2-5; 8 bases align to TRBD1. Germline V gives CDR1 SSHAT, CDR2 FNYEAQ (reference sequence). V trimming: 2 bases; J trimming: 5 bases; junction bases outside the gene matches: 7. This CDR3 comprises 15 residues. The CDR3 sequence is CASSLTDRELETQYF. In DNA form, the CDR3 reads TGTGCCAGCAGCTTAACGGACAGGGAGTTGGAGACCCAGTACTTC.

The gene calls are TRBV10-3 and TRBJ2-1, with D perhaps TRBD2 (6 bases). Trimming removed 4 bases from V and 0 bases from J, with 16 bases in between. Germline values: CDR1 ENHRY, CDR2 SYGVKD. This CDR3 region has 17 residues. The CDR3 region has the DNA TGTGCCATCAGTGTCTTATCGGGAGCGGGCTCCTACAATGAGCAGTTCTTC. This gives the protein CAISVLSGAGSYNEQFF.

Comments on this clone: Other DNA sequences in this specimen translate into the identical CDR3. The V and J genes are TRBV9 and TRBJ1-1; possibly TRBD1 for D (6 bases). V lost 4 bases and J lost 0, with 13 bases in between. Per the germline V gene, CDR1 is SGDLS and CDR2 is YYNGEE. The CDR3 runs 15 residues. Here the CDR3 DNA reads TGTGCCAGCAGCCCCCGGACAGAAATGAACACTGAAGCTTTCTTT. Protein sequence: CASSPRTEMNTEAFF.

The V gene is TRBV30, the J gene TRBJ2-7; 7 bases are shared with TRBD1. CDR1 and CDR2 from the germline V gene are GTSNPN and SVGIG (reference sequence). The length of the CDR3 is 14 residues. V dropped 1 base and J dropped 3; count of bases not matched to a gene: 6. The chain's CDR3 is CAWSGTGLLYEQYF. The CDR3 region has the DNA TGTGCCTGGAGTGGGACAGGACTCCTCTACGAGCAGTACTTC.

The chain uses TRBV6-5 and TRBJ1-1; TRBD1 agrees at 7 bases. This CDR3 has 14 residues. The ends lost 7 bases at V and 0 bases at J; junction bases unmatched: 5. In germline, CDR1 is MNHEY, CDR2 SVGAGI. CDR3 region: CASIPTGLNTEAFF. CDR3 DNA sequence: TGTGCCAGCATCCCGACAGGGCTGAACACTGAAGCTTTCTTT.